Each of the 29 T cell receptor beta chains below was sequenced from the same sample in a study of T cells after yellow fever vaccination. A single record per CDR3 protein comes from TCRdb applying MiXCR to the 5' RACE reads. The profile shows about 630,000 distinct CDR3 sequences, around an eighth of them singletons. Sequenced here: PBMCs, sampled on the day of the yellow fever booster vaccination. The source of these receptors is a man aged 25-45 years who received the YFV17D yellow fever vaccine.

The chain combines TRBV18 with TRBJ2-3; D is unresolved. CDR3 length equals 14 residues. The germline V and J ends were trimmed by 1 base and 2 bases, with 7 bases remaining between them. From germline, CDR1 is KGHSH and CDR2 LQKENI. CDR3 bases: TGTGCCAGCTCACCACGGACCCACACAGATACGCAGTATTTT. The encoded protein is CASSPRTHTDTQYF.

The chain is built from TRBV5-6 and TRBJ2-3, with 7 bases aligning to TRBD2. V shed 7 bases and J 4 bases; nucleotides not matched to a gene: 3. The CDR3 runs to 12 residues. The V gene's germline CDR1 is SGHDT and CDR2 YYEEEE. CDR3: CASGGVADTQYF. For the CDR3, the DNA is TGTGCCAGCGGGGGGGTTGCAGATACGCAGTATTTT. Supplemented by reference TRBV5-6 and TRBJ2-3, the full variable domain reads DAGVTQSPTHLIKTRGQQVTLRCSPKSGHDTVSWYQQALGQGPQFIFQYYEEEERQRGNFPDRFSGHQFPNYSSELNVNALLLGDSALYLCASGGVADTQYFGPGTRLTVL.

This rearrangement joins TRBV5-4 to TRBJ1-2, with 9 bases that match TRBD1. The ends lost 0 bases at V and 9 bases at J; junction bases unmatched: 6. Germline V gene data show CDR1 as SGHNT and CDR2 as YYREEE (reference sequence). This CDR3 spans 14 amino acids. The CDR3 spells CASSLDADRGSYTF. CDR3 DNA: TGTGCCAGCAGCTTGGATGCGGACAGGGGAAGCTACACCTTC. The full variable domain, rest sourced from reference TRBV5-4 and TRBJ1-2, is ETGVTQSPTHLIKTRGQQVTLRCSSQSGHNTVSWYQQALGQGPQFIFQYYREEENGRGNFPPRFSGLQFPNYSSELNVNALELDDSALYLCASSLDADRGSYTFGSGTRLTVV.

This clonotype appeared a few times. DNA of the CDR3: TGTGCCAGCAGCTTAGTGGTCGGGACAGGGGTCAAAAACATTCAGTACTTC. Encoded protein: CASSLVVGTGVKNIQYF. The chain carries TRBV7-2 and TRBJ2-4; 10 positions match TRBD1. J gave up 3 bases and V 1 base, and 6 bases lay outside the gene matches. This CDR3 is 17 amino acids long. Per germline, CDR1 SGHTA and CDR2 FQGNSA.

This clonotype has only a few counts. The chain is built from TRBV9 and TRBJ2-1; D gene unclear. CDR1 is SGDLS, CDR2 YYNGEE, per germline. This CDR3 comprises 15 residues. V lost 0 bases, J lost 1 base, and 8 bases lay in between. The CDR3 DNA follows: TGTGCCAGCAGCGTAGGTGGATTATCCTACAATGAGCAGTTCTTC. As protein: CASSVGGLSYNEQFF.

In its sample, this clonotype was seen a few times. The CDR3 DNA reads TGCAGCGTTGAACGGCTAGCGGGAGGTGCCGGGTTCGATGAGCAGTTCTTC. Protein sequence: CSVERLAGGAGFDEQFF. The chain links TRBV29-1 to TRBJ2-1; 11 bases match TRBD2. This CDR3 has 17 amino acids. The J segment lost 8 bases and the V segment lost 2 bases, leaving 14 bases of the junction unmatched. CDR1 and CDR2 (germline): SQVTM, ANQGSEA.

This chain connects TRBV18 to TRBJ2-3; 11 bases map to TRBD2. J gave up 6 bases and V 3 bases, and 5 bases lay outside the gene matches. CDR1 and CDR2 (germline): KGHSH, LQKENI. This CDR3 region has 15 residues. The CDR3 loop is CASSPRTSGPDTQYF. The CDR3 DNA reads TGTGCCAGCTCACCTCGGACTAGCGGGCCCGATACGCAGTATTTT.

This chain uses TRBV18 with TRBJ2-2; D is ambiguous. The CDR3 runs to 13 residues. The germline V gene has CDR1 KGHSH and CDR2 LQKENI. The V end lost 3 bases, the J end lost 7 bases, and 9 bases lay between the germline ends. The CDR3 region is CASSPSIDGELFF. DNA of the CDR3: TGTGCCAGCTCACCGTCAATAGACGGGGAGCTGTTTTTT.

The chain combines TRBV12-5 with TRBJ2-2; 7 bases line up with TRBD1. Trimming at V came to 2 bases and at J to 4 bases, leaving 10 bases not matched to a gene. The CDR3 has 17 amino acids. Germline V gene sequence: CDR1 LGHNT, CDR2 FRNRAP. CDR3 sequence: CASGLPHPDRSTGELFF. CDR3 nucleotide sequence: TGTGCTAGTGGTTTGCCACACCCGGACAGGTCCACCGGGGAGCTGTTTTTT.

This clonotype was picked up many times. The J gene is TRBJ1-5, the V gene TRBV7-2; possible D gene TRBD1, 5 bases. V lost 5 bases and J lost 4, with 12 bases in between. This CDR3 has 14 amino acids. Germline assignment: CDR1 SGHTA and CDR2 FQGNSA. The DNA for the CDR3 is TGTGCCAGCAGCGGACAATTGGAGAATCAGCCCCAGCATTTT. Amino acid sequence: CASSGQLENQPQHF.

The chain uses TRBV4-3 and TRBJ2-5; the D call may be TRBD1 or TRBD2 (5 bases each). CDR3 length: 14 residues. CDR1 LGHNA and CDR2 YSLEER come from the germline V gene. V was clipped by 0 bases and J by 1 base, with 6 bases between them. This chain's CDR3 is CASSQDGTQETQYF. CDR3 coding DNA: TGCGCCAGCAGCCAAGACGGGACCCAAGAGACCCAGTACTTC.

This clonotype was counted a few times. The CDR3 sequence is CASSLVGGATNTGELFF. The DNA for the CDR3 is TGTGCCAGCAGCTTGGTGGGGGGGGCGACGAACACCGGGGAGCTGTTTTTT. V and J are TRBV5-5 and TRBJ2-2; D is possibly TRBD2 (7 bases). V shed 0 bases and J shed 0 bases, with 12 bases lying between them. This CDR3 comprises 17 residues. Germline V gene sequence: CDR1 SGHKS, CDR2 YYEKEE (reference sequence). Full variable domain (remainder filled in from reference TRBV5-5 and TRBJ2-2): DAGVTQSPTHLIKTRGQQVTLRCSPISGHKSVSWYQQVLGQGPQFIFQYYEKEERGRGNFPDRFSARQFPNYSSELNVNALLLGDSALYLCASSLVGGATNTGELFFGEGSRLTVL.

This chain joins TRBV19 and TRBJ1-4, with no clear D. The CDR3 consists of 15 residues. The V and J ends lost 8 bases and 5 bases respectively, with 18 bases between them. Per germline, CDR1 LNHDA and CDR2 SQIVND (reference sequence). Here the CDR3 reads CASRETMGLNEKLFF. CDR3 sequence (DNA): TGTGCCAGTCGAGAAACGATGGGCCTGAATGAAAAACTGTTTTTT.

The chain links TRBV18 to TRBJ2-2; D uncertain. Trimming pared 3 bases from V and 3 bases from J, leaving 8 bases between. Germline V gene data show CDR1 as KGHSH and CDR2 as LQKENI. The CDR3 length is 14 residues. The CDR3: CASSPMGYTGELFF. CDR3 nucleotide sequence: TGTGCCAGCTCACCGATGGGATACACCGGGGAGCTGTTTTTT.

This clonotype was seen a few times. The CDR3 spells CASTPGGQPGANVLTF. The CDR3 DNA reads TGTGCCAGCACCCCAGGGGGCCAGCCTGGGGCCAACGTCCTGACTTTC. The chain uses TRBV6-1 and TRBJ2-6; 8 nucleotides agree with TRBD1. V lost 7 bases, J lost 2 bases, and 7 bases stayed unmatched. CDR3 size: 16 residues. CDR1 and CDR2 (germline): MNHNS, SASEGT.

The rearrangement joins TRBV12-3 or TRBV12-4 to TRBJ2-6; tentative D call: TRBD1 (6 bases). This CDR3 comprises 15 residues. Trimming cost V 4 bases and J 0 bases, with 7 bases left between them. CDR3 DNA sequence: TGTGCCAGCAGTTACAGGGACTCTGGGGCCAACGTCCTGACTTTC. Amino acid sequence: CASSYRDSGANVLTF.

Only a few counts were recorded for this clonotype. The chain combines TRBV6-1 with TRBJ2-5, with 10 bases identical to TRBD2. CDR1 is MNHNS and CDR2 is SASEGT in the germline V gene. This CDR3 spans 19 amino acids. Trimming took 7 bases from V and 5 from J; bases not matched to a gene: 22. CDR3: CASTQGDRARAGGVETQYF. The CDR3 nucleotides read TGTGCCAGCACTCAGGGGGATCGGGCGAGAGCGGGAGGGGTGGAGACCCAGTACTTC.

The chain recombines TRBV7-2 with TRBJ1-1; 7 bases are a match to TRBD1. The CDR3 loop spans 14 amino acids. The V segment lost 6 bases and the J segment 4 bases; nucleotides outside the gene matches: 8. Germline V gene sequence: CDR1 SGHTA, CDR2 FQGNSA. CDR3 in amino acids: CASRSDREGTEAFF. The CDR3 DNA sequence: TGTGCCAGCAGATCCGACAGGGAAGGCACTGAAGCTTTCTTT.

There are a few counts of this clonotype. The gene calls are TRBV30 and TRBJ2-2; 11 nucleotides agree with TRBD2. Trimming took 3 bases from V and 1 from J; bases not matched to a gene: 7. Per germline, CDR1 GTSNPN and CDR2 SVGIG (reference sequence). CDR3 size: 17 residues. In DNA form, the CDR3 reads TGTGCCTGGAGACGAGCCGGGACTAGCGGGAACACCGGGGAGCTGTTTTTT. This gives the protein CAWRRAGTSGNTGELFF.

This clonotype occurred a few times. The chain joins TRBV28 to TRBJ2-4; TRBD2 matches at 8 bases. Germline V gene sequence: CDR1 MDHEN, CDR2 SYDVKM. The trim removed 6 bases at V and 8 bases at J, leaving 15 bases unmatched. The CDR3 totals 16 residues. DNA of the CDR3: TGTGCCAGCAGCCTCCTGGGCGGGACTAGTGATTACATTCAGTACTTC. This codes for CASSLLGGTSDYIQYF. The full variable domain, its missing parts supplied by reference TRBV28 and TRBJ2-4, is DVKVTQSSRYLVKRTGEKVFLECVQDMDHENMFWYRQDPGLGLRLIYFSYDVKMKEKGDIPEGYSVSREKKERFSLILESASTNQTSMYLCASSLLGGTSDYIQYFGAGTRLSVL.

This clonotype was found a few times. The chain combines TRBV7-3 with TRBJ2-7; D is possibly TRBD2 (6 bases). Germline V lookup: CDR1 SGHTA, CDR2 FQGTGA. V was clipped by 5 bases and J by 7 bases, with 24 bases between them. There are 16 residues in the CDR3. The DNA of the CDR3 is TGTGCCAGCAGCCCAACCCCTAGCGTTAAAGCGGGTGAGCAGTACTTC. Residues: CASSPTPSVKAGEQYF.

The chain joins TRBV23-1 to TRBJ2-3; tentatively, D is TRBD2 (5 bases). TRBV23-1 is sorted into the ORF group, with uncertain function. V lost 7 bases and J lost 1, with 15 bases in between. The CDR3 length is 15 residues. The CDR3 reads CASTHPGSRTDTQYF. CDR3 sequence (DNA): TGCGCCAGCACTCATCCGGGATCACGCACAGATACGCAGTATTTT.

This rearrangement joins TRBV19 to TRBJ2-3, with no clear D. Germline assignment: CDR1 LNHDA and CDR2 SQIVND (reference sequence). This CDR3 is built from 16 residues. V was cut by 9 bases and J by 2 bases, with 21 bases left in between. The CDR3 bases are TGTGCCAGCAACCTGAATCCGGGCCGGAACACAGATACGCAGTATTTT. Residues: CASNLNPGRNTDTQYF.

In DNA, the CDR3 is TGCAGTGCTAGAGATCTTCTAGCGGGAGGGCGAAGTGAGCAGTTCTTC. It codes for CSARDLLAGGRSEQFF. The V call is TRBV20-1, the J call TRBJ2-1; TRBD2 agrees at 12 bases. The length of the CDR3 is 16 residues. The V gene end was trimmed by 0 bases and the J gene end by 9 bases; junction bases not matched to a gene: 9. CDR1 is DFQATT, CDR2 SNEGSKA, per germline (reference sequence).

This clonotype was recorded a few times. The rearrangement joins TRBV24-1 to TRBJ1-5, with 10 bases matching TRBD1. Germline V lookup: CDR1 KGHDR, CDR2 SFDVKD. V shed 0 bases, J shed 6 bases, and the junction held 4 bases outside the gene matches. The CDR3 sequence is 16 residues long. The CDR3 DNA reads TGTGCCACCAGTGATTTGAGGGGACAGGGGCCTCAGCCCCAGCATTTT. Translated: CATSDLRGQGPQPQHF.

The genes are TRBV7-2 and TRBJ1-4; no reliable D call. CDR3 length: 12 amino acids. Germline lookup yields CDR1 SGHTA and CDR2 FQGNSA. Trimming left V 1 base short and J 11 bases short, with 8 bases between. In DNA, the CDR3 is TGTGCCAGCAGCTTAGATACCGCCAAACTGTTTTTT. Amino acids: CASSLDTAKLFF.

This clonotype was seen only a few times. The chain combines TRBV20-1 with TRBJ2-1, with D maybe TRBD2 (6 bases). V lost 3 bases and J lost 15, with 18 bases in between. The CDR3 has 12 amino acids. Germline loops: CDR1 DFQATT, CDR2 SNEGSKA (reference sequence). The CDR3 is CSARGTGGSRFF. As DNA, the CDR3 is TGCAGTGCTAGGGGGACTGGAGGGAGTAGGTTCTTC.

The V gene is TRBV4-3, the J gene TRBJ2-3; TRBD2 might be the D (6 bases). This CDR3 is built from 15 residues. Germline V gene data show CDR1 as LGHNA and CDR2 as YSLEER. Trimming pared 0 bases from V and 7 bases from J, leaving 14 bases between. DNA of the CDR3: TGCGCCAGCAGCCAAGACCCCACTCTAGCGTATACGCAGTATTTT. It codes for CASSQDPTLAYTQYF.

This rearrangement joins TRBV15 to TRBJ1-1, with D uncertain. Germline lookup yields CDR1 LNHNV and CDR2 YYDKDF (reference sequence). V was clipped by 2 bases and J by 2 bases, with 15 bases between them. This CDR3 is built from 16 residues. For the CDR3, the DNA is TGTGCCACCAGCAGATCCCTCGGGAAGGGAAACACTGAAGCTTTCTTT. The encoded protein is CATSRSLGKGNTEAFF.